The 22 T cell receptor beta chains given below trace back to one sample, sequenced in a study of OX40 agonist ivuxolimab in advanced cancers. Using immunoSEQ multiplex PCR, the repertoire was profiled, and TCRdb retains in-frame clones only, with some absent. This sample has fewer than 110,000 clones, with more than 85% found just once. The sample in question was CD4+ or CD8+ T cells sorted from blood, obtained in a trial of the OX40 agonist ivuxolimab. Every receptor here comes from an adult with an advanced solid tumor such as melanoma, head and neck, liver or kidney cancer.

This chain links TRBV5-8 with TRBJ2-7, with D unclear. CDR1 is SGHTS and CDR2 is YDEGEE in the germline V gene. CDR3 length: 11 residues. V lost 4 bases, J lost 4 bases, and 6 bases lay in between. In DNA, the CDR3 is TGTGCCAGCAGCCCAGAATACGAGCAGTACTTC. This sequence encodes CASSPEYEQYF.

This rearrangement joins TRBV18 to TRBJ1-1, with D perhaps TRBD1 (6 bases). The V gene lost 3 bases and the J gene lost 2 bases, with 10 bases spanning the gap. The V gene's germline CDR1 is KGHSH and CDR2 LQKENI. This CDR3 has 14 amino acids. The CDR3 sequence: CASSPGTLNTEAFF. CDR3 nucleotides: TGTGCCAGCTCACCCGGGACACTAAACACTGAAGCTTTCTTT.

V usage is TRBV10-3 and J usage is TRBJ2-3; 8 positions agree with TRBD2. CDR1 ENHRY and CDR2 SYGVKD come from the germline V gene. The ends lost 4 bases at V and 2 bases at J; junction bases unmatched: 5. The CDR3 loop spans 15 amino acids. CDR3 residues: CAISAREGPTDTQYF. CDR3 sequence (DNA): TGTGCCATCAGTGCTCGGGAGGGACCCACAGATACGCAGTATTTT.

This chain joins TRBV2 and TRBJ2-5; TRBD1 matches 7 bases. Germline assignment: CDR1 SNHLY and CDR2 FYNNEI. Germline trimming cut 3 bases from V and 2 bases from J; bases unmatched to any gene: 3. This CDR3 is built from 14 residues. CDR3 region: CASSEWTGQETQYF. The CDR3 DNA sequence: TGTGCCAGCAGTGAGTGGACAGGACAAGAGACCCAGTACTTC.

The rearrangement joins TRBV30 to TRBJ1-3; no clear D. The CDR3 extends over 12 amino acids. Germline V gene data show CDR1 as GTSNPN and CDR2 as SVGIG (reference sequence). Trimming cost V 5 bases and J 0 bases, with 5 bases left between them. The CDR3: CAWGVSGNTIYF. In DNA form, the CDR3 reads TGTGCCTGGGGAGTCTCTGGAAACACCATATATTTT. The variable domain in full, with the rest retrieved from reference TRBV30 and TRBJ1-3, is SQTIHQWPATLVQPVGSPLSLECTVEGTSNPNLYWYRQAAGRGLQLLFYSVGIGQISSEVPQNLSASRPQDRQFILSSKKLLLSDSGFYLCAWGVSGNTIYFGEGSWLTVV.

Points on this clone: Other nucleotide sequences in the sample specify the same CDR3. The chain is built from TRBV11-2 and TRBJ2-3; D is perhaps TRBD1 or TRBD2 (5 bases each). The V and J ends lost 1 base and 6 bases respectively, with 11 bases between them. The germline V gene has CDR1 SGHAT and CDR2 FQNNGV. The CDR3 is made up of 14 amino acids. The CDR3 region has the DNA TGTGCCAGCAGCTTAGGTTTCGGGGCCGATACGCAGTATTTT. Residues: CASSLGFGADTQYF. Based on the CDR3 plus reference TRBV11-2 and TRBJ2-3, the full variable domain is EAGVAQSPRYKIIEKRQSVAFWCNPISGHATLYWYQQILGQGPKLLIQFQNNGVVDDSQLPKDRFSAERLKGVDSTLKIQPAKLEDSAVYLCASSLGFGADTQYFGPGTRLTVL.

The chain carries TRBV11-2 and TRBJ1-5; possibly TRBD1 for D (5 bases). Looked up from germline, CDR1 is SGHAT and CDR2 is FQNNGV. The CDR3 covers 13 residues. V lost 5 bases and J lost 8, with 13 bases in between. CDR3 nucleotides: TGTGCCAGCAGCGAAGGGACGGTGGAGCCCCAGCATTTT. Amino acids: CASSEGTVEPQHF.

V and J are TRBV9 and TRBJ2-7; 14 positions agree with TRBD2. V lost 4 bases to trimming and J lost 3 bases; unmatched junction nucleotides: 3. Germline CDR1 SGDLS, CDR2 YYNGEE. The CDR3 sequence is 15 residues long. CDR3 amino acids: CASSRGTSGSYEQYF. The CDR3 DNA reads TGTGCCAGCAGCCGAGGGACTAGCGGGAGCTACGAGCAGTACTTC.

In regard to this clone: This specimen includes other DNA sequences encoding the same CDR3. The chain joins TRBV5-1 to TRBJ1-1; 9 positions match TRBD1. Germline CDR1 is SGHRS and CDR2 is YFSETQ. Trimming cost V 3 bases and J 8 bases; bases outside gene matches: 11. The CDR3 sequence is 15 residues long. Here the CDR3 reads CASSWGQGATAEAFF. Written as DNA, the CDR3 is TGCGCCAGCAGCTGGGGACAGGGCGCAACCGCCGAAGCTTTCTTT. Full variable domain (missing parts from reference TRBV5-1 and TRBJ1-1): KAGVTQTPRYLIKTRGQQVTLSCSPISGHRSVSWYQQTPGQGLQFLFEYFSETQRNKGNFPGRFSGRQFSNSRSEMNVSTLELGDSALYLCASSWGQGATAEAFFGQGTRLTVV.

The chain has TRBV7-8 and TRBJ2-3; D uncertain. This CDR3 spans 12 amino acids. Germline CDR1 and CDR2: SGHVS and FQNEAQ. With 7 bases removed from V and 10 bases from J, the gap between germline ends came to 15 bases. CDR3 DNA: TGTGCCAGCACCCCGGTCGGCTCTTCGCAGTATTTT. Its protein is CASTPVGSSQYF.

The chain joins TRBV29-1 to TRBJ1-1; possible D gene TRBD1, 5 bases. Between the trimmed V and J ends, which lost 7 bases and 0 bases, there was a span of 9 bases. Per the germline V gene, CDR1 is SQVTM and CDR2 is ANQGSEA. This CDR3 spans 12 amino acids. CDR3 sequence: CSGQGLNTEAFF. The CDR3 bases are TGCAGCGGGCAGGGATTGAACACTGAAGCTTTCTTT.

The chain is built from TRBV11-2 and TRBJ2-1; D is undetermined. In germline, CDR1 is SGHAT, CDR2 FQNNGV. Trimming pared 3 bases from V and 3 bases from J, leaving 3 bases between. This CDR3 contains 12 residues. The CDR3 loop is CASSLSYNEQFF. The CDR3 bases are TGTGCCAGCAGCTTGAGCTACAATGAGCAGTTCTTC.

The CDR3 DNA is TGCGCCAGCAGCCTGGGAGTTCGGGGACAGGGCACCTACGAGCAGTACTTC. Protein product: CASSLGVRGQGTYEQYF. The chain combines TRBV5-1 with TRBJ2-7; TRBD1 matches 9 bases. The germline gives CDR1 SGHRS, CDR2 YFSETQ. This CDR3 comprises 17 residues. The V and J ends lost 4 bases and 2 bases, in that order; junction bases with no gene match: 13.

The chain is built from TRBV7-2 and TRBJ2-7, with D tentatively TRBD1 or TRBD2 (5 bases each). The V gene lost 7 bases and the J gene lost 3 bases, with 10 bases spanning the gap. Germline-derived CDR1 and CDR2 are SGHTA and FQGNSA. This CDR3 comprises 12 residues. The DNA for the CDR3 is TGTGCCAGCATGGGGGAGAACTACGAGCAGTACTTC. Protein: CASMGENYEQYF. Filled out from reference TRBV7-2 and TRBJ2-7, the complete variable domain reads GAGVSQSPSNKVTEKGKDVELRCDPISGHTALYWYRQSLGQGLEFLIYFQGNSAPDKSGLPSDRFSAERTGGSVSTLTIQRTQQEDSAVYLCASMGENYEQYFGPGTRLTVT.

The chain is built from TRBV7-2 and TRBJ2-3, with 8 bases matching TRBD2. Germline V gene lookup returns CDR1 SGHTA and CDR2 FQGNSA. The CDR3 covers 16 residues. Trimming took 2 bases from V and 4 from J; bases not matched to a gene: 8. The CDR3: CASSLSGTRGPDTQYF. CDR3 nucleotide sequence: TGTGCCAGCAGCTTAAGCGGGACTAGGGGCCCAGATACGCAGTATTTT.

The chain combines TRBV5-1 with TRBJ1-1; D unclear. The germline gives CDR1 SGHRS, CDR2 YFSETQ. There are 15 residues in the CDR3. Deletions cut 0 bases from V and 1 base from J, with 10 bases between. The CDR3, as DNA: TGCGCCAGCAGCTTGGCATCAATGAGGAACACTGAAGCTTTCTTT. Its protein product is CASSLASMRNTEAFF.

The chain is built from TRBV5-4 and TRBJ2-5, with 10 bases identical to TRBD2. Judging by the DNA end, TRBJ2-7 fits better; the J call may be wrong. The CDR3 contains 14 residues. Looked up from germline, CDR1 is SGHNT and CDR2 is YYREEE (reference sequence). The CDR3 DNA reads TGTGCCAGCAGCTTGGCTAGCGGGAGCAACGAGCAGTACTTC. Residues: CASSLASGSNEQYF.

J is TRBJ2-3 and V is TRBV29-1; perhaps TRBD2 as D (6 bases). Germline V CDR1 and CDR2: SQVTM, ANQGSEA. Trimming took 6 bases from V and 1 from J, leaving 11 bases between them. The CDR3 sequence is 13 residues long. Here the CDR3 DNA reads TGCAGCGTGGGGGGACTGCGCACAGATACGCAGTATTTT. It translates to CSVGGLRTDTQYF.

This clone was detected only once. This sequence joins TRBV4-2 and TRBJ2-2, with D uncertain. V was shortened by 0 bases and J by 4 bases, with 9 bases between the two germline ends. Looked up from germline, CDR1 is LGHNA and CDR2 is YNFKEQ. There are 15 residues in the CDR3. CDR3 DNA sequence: TGTGCCAGCAGCCAAGAGATCGGCGGCACCGGGGAGCTGTTTTTT. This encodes CASSQEIGGTGELFF.

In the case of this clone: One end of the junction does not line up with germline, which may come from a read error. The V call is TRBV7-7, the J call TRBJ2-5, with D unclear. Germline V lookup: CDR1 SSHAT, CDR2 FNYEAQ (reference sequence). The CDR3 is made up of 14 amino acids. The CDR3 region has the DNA TGTGCTAGCAGCCCTGATGGTAGCCAAGAGACCCAGTACTTC. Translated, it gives CASSPDGSQETQYF.

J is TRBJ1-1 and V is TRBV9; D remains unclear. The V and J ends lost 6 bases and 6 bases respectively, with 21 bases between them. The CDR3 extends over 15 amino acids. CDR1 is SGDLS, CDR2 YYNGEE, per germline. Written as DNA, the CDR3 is TGTGCCAGCAACCCGGACGGCGGTAATAGGGCTGAAGCTTTCTTT. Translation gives CASNPDGGNRAEAFF.

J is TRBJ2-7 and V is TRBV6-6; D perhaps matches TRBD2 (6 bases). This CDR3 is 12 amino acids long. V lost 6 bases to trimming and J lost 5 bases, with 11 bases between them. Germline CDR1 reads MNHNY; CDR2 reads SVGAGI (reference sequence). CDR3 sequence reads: CASSIGGNEQYF. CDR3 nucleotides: TGTGCCAGCAGCATTGGAGGGAACGAGCAGTACTTC.